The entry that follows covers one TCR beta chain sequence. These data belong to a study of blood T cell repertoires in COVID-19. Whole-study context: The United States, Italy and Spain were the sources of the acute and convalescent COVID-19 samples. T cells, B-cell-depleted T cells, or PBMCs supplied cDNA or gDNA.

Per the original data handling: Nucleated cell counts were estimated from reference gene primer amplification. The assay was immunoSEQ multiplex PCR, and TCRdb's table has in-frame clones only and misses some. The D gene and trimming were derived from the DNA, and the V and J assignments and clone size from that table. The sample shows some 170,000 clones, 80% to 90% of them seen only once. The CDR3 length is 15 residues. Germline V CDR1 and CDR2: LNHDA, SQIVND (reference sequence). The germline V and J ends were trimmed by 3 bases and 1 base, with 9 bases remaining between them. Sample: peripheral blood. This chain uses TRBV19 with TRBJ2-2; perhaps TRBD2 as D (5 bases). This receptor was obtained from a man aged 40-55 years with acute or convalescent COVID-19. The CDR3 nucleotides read TGTGCCAGTAGTATCCCCGGGGTGAACACCGGGGAGCTGTTTTTT. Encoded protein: CASSIPGVNTGELFF. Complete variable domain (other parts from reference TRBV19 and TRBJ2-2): DGGITQSPKYLFRKEGQNVTLSCEQNLNHDAMYWYRQDPGQGLRLIYYSQIVNDFQKGDIAEGYSVSREKKESFPLTVTSAQKNPTAFYLCASSIPGVNTGELFFGEGSRLTVL.